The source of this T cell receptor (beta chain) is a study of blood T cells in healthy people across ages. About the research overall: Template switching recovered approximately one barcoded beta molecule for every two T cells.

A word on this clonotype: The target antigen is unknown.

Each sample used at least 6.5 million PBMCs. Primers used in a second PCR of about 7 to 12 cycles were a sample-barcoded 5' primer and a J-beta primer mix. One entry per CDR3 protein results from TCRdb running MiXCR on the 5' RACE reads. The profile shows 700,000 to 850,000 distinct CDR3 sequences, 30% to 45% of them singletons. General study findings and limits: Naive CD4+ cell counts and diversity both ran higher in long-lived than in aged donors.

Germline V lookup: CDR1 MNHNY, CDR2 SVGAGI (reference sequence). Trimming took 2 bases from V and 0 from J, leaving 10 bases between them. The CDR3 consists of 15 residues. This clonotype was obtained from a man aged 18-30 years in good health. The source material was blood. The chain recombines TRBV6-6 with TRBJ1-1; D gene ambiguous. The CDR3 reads CASSYPRTVNTEAFF. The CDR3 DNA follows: TGTGCCAGCAGTTACCCCAGGACGGTGAACACTGAAGCTTTCTTT.